This T cell receptor beta chain emerged from a study of cytomegalovirus exposure and HLA in healthy donors. Study-wide findings and caveats: Association of a missense DCLRE1C variant with TCR beta V- and J-gene trimming was reported in a later analysis.

Germline CDR1 is GTSNPN and CDR2 is SVGIG (reference sequence). The CDR3 is 18 residues long. V was clipped by 3 bases and J by 0 bases, with 18 bases between them. With regard to this clone: Antigen unknown.

It was with 60 Vbeta and 13 Jbeta primers that the PCR ran. The repertoire was sequenced with immunoSEQ multiplex PCR; TCRdb's copy has only in-frame clones and lacks some. The sample shows 100,000 or so clones, about 76% of them seen only once. This TCR was sampled from a woman in her thirties or forties in good health and CMV-seropositive. The V gene is TRBV30, the J gene TRBJ2-6; a possible D gene is TRBD1 (6 bases). Material: PBMCs. The CDR3 reads CAWSATGLGSSGANVLTF. The DNA of the CDR3 is TGTGCCTGGAGCGCCACAGGGCTGGGGAGCTCTGGGGCCAACGTCCTGACTTTC.